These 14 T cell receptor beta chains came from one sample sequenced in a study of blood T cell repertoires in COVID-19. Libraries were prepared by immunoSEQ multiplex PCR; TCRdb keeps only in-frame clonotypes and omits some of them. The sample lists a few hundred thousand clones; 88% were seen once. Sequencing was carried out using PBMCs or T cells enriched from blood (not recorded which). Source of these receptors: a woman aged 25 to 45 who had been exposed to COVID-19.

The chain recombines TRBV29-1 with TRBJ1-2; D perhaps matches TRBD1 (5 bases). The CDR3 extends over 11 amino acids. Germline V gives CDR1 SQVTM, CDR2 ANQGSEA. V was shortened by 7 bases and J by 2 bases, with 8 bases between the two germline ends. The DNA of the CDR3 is TGCAGCGGGGGCAGCAACTATGGCTACACCTTC. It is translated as CSGGSNYGYTF. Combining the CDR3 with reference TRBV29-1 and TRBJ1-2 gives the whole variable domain SAVISQKPSRDICQRGTSLTIQCQVDSQVTMMFWYRQQPGQSLTLIATANQGSEATYESGFVIDKFPISRPNLTFSTLTVSNMSPEDSSIYLCSGGSNYGYTFGSGTRLTVV.

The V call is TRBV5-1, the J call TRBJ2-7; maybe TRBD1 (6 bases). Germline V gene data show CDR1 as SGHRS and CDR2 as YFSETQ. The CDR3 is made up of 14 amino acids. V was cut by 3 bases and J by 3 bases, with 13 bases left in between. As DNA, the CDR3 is TGCGCCAGCAGCTCGGTCCAGGGGATCTACGAGCAGTACTTC. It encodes CASSSVQGIYEQYF.

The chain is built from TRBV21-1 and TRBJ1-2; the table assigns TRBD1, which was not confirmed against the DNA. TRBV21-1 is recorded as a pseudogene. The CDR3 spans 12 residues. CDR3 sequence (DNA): TGTGCCAGCAGCACCCAGGGTTATGGCTACACCTTC. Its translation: CASSTQGYGYTF.

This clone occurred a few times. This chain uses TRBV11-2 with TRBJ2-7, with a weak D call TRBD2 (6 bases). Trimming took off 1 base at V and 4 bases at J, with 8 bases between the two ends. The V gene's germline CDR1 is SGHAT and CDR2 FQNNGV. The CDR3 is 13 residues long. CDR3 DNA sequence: TGTGCCAGCAGCTTAGGGACTAAGTACGAGCAGTACTTC. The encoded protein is CASSLGTKYEQYF.

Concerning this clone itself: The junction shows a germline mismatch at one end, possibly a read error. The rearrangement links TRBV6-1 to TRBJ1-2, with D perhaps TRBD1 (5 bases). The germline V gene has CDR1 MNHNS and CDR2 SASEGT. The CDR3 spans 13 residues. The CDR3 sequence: CASREVDSYGYTF. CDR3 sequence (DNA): TGTGCCAGCAGAGAAGTCGACAGCTATGGCTACACCTTC.

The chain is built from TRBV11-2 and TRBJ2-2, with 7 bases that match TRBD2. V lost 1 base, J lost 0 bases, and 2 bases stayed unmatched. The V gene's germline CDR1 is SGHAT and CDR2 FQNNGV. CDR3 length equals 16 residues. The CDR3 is CASSLGLAANTGELFF. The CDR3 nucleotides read TGTGCCAGCAGCTTAGGTCTAGCGGCGAACACCGGGGAGCTGTTTTTT.

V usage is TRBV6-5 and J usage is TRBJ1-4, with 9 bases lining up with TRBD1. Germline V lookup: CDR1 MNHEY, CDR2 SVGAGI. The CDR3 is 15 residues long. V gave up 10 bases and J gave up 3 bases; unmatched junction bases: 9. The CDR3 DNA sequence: TGTGCCATCGCCGGGACAGGGCTTCCTAATGAAAAACTGTTTTTT. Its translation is CAIAGTGLPNEKLFF.

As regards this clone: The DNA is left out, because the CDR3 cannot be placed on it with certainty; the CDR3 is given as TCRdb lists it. CDR3 protein: CASSSSGQGDEKLFF. This chain links TRBV6-2 or TRBV6-3 with TRBJ1-4; the table names TRBD1, a call not compared with the DNA. Germline V lookup: CDR1 MNHEY, CDR2 SVGEGT. The CDR3 extends over 15 residues, inclusive of both ends.

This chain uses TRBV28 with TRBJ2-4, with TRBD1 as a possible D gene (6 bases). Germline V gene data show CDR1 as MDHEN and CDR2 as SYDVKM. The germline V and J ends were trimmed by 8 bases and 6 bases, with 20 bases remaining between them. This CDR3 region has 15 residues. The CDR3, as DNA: TGTGCCAGCGGACCTCCGACAGGCGATGGAAACATTCAGTACTTC. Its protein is CASGPPTGDGNIQYF.

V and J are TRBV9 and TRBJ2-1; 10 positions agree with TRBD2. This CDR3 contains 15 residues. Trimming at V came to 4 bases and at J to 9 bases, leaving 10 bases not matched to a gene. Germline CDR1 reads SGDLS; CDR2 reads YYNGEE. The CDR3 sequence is CASSTPGTSVGEQFF. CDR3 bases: TGTGCCAGCAGCACCCCCGGGACTAGCGTGGGTGAGCAGTTCTTC.

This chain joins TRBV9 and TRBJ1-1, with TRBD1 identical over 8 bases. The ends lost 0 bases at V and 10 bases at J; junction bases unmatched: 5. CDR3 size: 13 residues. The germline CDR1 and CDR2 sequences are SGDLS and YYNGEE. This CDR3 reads CASSVGQGTGAFF. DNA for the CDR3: TGTGCCAGCAGCGTAGGCCAGGGGACAGGAGCTTTCTTT.

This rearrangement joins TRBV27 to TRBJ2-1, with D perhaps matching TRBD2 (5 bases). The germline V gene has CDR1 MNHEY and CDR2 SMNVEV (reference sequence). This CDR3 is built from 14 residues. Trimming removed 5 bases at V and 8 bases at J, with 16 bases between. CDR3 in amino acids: CASSGLLPADEQFF. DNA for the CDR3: TGTGCCAGCAGTGGACTCCTCCCTGCTGATGAGCAGTTCTTC.

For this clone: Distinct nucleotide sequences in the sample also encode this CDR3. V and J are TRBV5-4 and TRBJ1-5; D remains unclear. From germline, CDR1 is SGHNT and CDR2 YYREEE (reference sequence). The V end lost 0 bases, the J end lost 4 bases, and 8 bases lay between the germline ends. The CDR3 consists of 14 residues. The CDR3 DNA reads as TGTGCCAGCAGCTTGGCAGGAGGGAATCAGCCCCAGCATTTT. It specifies CASSLAGGNQPQHF.

CDR3 sequence reads: CASSAADRPNEKLFF. Here the CDR3 DNA reads TGTGCCAGCAGCGCGGCGGACAGACCTAATGAAAAACTGTTTTTT. The J gene is TRBJ1-4, the V gene TRBV6-2 or TRBV6-3; D perhaps matches TRBD1 (6 bases). The CDR3 runs to 15 residues. V lost 6 bases and J 3 bases, leaving 14 bases between the germline ends. CDR1 is MNHEY, CDR2 SVGEGT, per germline.